This T cell receptor (beta chain) stems from a study of blood T cells in healthy people across ages. Overall study results and limits: Significant beta diversity loss was already apparent by age approximately 40, declining roughly linearly.

Details on this clonotype: The antigen is undetermined.

This CDR3 region has 14 residues. Germline assignment: CDR1 MNHEY and CDR2 SMNVEV (reference sequence). Trimming removed 8 bases at V and 5 bases at J, with 18 bases between. Through a sample-barcoded 5' primer and a J-beta primer mix, a second PCR was run for 7 to 11 cycles. TCRdb re-analysed the 5' RACE reads in MiXCR, keeping a single row per CDR3 protein. Here the sample spans 1.4 million to 1.5 million distinct CDR3 sequences, around 42% being singletons. The J gene is TRBJ1-2, the V gene TRBV27; D not resolved. The sequenced sample consisted of blood. This receptor was taken from a woman aged 18-29 years in good health. The DNA of the CDR3 is TGTGCCAGCCTGAAGAGGGAAGGTCGGTATGGCTACACCTTC. Protein product: CASLKREGRYGYTF.